The 30 T cell receptor beta chains presented below share a single source sample, sequenced in a study of cytomegalovirus exposure and HLA in healthy donors. Both 60 Vbeta primers and 13 Jbeta primers went into the PCR. The assay was immunoSEQ multiplex PCR, and TCRdb's table has in-frame clones only and misses some. The top ten hold over 5.5% of the sample, which has roughly 78,000 clones, about two thirds seen once. Material for sequencing was PBMCs. These receptors originate from a man younger than 40 in good health and CMV-seropositive.

This clone has only a few counts. J is TRBJ2-3 and V is TRBV7-3; possibly TRBD1 for D (6 bases). The germline V and J ends were trimmed by 2 bases and 2 bases, with 8 bases remaining between them. The germline V gene encodes CDR1 SGHTA and CDR2 FQGTGA. CDR3 length: 14 residues. The DNA of the CDR3 is TGTGCCAGCAGCTTAGGGGGCTACACAGATACGCAGTATTTT. It codes for CASSLGGYTDTQYF. The whole variable domain, remainder taken from reference TRBV7-3 and TRBJ2-3, is GAGVSQTPSNKVTEKGKYVELRCDPISGHTALYWYRQSLGQGPEFLIYFQGTGAADDSGLPNDRFFAVRPEGSVSTLKIQRTERGDSAVYLCASSLGGYTDTQYFGPGTRLTVL.

This clone appeared a few times. The V call is TRBV29-1, the J call TRBJ2-4; no definite D call. Germline CDR1 is SQVTM and CDR2 is ANQGSEA. This CDR3 contains 10 residues. The V end lost 4 bases, the J end lost 8 bases, and 6 bases lay between the germline ends. The CDR3 loop reads CSVGTDIQYF. In DNA, the CDR3 is TGCAGCGTTGGCACAGACATTCAGTACTTC.

The chain combines TRBV28 with TRBJ1-1; a possible D gene is TRBD1 (5 bases). This CDR3 comprises 14 residues. CDR1 and CDR2 from the germline V gene are MDHEN and SYDVKM. Deletions cut 6 bases from V and 0 bases from J, with 11 bases between. The CDR3 sequence is CASRQDYLNTEAFF. The DNA for the CDR3 is TGTGCCAGCAGACAGGACTACCTGAACACTGAAGCTTTCTTT.

This clone was counted between two and nine times. In DNA, the CDR3 is TGTGCCAGCAACTTACGGGAGGGCCGTACTGCCGAGCAGTACTTC. It is translated as CASNLREGRTAEQYF. This chain connects TRBV27 to TRBJ2-7, with TRBD2 matching 8 bases. Germline V gene sequence: CDR1 MNHEY, CDR2 SMNVEV (reference sequence). The CDR3 spans 15 residues. The J segment lost 6 bases and the V segment lost 7 bases, leaving 14 bases of the junction unmatched.

The rearrangement uses TRBV27 and TRBJ2-7, with D possibly being TRBD1 (8 bases). Trimming took off 6 bases at V and 6 bases at J, with 15 bases between the two ends. CDR3 length equals 13 residues. CDR1 and CDR2 (germline): MNHEY, SMNVEV (reference sequence). CDR3 protein: CASSSTGGAEQYF. CDR3 DNA sequence: TGTGCCAGCAGCTCTACAGGGGGGGCCGAGCAGTACTTC.

This chain uses TRBV29-1 with TRBJ2-1; 8 bases agree with TRBD2. The CDR3 extends over 15 amino acids. The V gene's germline CDR1 is SQVTM and CDR2 ANQGSEA. V gave up 5 bases and J gave up 2 bases; unmatched junction bases: 8. Here the CDR3 reads CSVYLLAAPYNEQFF. The DNA for the CDR3 is TGCAGCGTTTACCTACTAGCGGCACCCTACAATGAGCAGTTCTTC.

The rearrangement uses TRBV7-2 and TRBJ2-7, with 11 bases that match TRBD2. Trimming cost V 3 bases and J 3 bases; bases outside gene matches: 7. The germline V gene has CDR1 SGHTA and CDR2 FQGNSA. The CDR3 has 16 residues. CDR3 protein: CASSFTGTSGLYEQYF. CDR3 coding DNA: TGTGCCAGCAGCTTCACCGGGACTAGCGGCCTCTACGAGCAGTACTTC.

This clone was detected only once. CDR3 amino acids: CASSSTANYGYTF. CDR3 nucleotide sequence: TGTGCCAGCAGTTCGACAGCTAACTATGGCTACACCTTC. The chain links TRBV27 to TRBJ1-2; possible D gene TRBD1, 5 bases. This CDR3 region has 13 residues. The germline CDR1 and CDR2 sequences are MNHEY and SMNVEV (reference sequence). Trimming took 4 bases from V and 0 from J, leaving 6 bases between them.

This clone was detected once. V usage is TRBV4-1 and J usage is TRBJ2-2, with 7 positions matching TRBD1. The CDR3 length is 18 residues. The V gene's germline CDR1 is MGHRA and CDR2 YSYEKL. The V segment lost 0 bases and the J segment 6 bases; nucleotides outside the gene matches: 13. The CDR3 sequence is CASSQEGSRTGAAGELFF. The CDR3 DNA reads as TGCGCCAGCAGCCAAGAGGGCTCACGGACAGGAGCCGCCGGGGAGCTGTTTTTT.

DNA of the CDR3: TGCGCCAGCAGCCGAACCGGGACTAGCCTTAACTCCTACGAGCAGTACTTC. This sequence encodes CASSRTGTSLNSYEQYF. The V and J genes are TRBV5-1 and TRBJ2-7, with 9 nucleotides matching TRBD2. CDR3 length equals 17 residues. Germline CDR1 and CDR2: SGHRS and YFSETQ. J lost 0 bases, V lost 4 bases, and 11 bases had no gene match.

CDR3 DNA sequence: TGTGCCAGCAGCCGGAACCGGGACTACAATGAGCAGTTCTTC. Protein product: CASSRNRDYNEQFF. This chain joins TRBV4-2 and TRBJ2-1; tentative D call: TRBD2 (5 bases). Germline CDR1 LGHNA, CDR2 YNFKEQ. This CDR3 has 14 amino acids. Trimming pared 4 bases from V and 3 bases from J, leaving 10 bases between.

There are a few counts of this clone. This chain's CDR3 is CASSVRQGANGYTF. The CDR3 DNA follows: TGTGCCAGCAGTGTCCGACAGGGGGCGAATGGCTACACCTTC. The chain has TRBV6-1 and TRBJ1-2, with 10 bases aligning to TRBD1. The germline V gene encodes CDR1 MNHNS and CDR2 SASEGT. The CDR3 length is 14 residues. With 4 bases clipped from V and 6 bases from J, the junction kept 5 bases outside the gene matches.

J is TRBJ1-1 and V is TRBV5-4; 7 bases match TRBD1. V lost 2 bases, J lost 4 bases, and 2 bases stayed unmatched. The CDR3 is 13 residues long. The germline V gene encodes CDR1 SGHNT and CDR2 YYREEE (reference sequence). CDR3 nucleotides: TGTGCCAGCAGCTTACAGGGGAGCACTGAAGCTTTCTTT. This sequence encodes CASSLQGSTEAFF.

This chain joins TRBV2 and TRBJ1-2, with D hard to call. Trimming took 8 bases from V and 0 from J, leaving 10 bases between them. Per germline, CDR1 SNHLY and CDR2 FYNNEI. The CDR3 contains 13 residues. The CDR3 DNA sequence: TGTGCCAGCGTGACACTAGCTAACTATGGCTACACCTTC. It encodes CASVTLANYGYTF.

CDR3 bases: TGTGCCAGCAGTTACGAACTAGCGGGAGTGGGCGAGCAGTACTTC. This sequence encodes CASSYELAGVGEQYF. The chain carries TRBV6-5 and TRBJ2-7, with 11 positions matching TRBD2. The CDR3 has 15 residues. From germline, CDR1 is MNHEY and CDR2 SVGAGI. Trimming cost V 2 bases and J 6 bases; bases outside gene matches: 6.

The chain uses TRBV7-9 and TRBJ1-2; 7 bases align to TRBD1. Germline V lookup: CDR1 SEHNR, CDR2 FQNEAQ (reference sequence). V gave up 5 bases and J gave up 2 bases; unmatched junction bases: 11. The CDR3 contains 16 residues. This CDR3 reads CASSGTERLGNYGYTF. The CDR3, as DNA: TGTGCCAGCAGCGGGACAGAGAGGCTCGGGAACTATGGCTACACCTTC.

The table lists this clone with a count of one. The V gene is TRBV2, the J gene TRBJ1-5; D gene unclear. The CDR3 sequence is 14 residues long. The V gene lost 7 bases and the J gene lost 7 bases, with 17 bases spanning the gap. Per germline, CDR1 SNHLY and CDR2 FYNNEI. Written as DNA, the CDR3 is TGTGCCAGCAACCCTCGGGGTATCGGACAGCCCCAGCATTTT. It is translated as CASNPRGIGQPQHF. Full variable domain (missing parts from reference TRBV2 and TRBJ1-5): EPEVTQTPSHQVTQMGQEVILRCVPISNHLYFYWYRQILGQKVEFLVSFYNNEISEKSEIFDDQFSVERPDGSNFTLKIRSTKLEDSAMYFCASNPRGIGQPQHFGDGTRLSIL.

The rearrangement links TRBV6-4 to TRBJ2-5, with 8 nucleotides matching TRBD2. The CDR3 runs to 16 residues. J gave up 3 bases and V 4 bases, and 10 bases lay outside the gene matches. CDR1 and CDR2 from the germline V gene are MRHNA and SNTAGT. This chain's CDR3 is CASSAPTSEREETQYF. The DNA for the CDR3 is TGTGCCAGCAGTGCGCCGACTAGCGAGAGGGAAGAGACCCAGTACTTC.

Note on this clone: Different DNA sequences within this sample yield the same CDR3. The chain uses TRBV4-1 and TRBJ1-5; D not resolved. V lost 2 bases to trimming and J lost 7 bases, with 18 bases between them. This CDR3 comprises 16 residues. Germline V gene data show CDR1 as MGHRA and CDR2 as YSYEKL. In DNA, the CDR3 is TGCGCCAGCAGCCAACAATGGTCGCGGGGAGGGCAGCCCCAGCATTTT. Translating gives CASSQQWSRGGQPQHF.

V and J are TRBV28 and TRBJ1-6; D is perhaps TRBD1 (5 bases). The CDR3 contains 11 residues. Germline loops: CDR1 MDHEN, CDR2 SYDVKM. V lost 7 bases, J lost 14 bases, and 12 bases lay in between. The CDR3 DNA follows: TGTGCCAGCAATACTTGGGGGGCCCTCCACTTT. Protein sequence: CASNTWGALHF. The full variable domain, rest sourced from reference TRBV28 and TRBJ1-6, is DVKVTQSSRYLVKRTGEKVFLECVQDMDHENMFWYRQDPGLGLRLIYFSYDVKMKEKGDIPEGYSVSREKKERFSLILESASTNQTSMYLCASNTWGALHFGNGTRLTVT.

In this sample, this clone turned up once. The chain couples TRBV9 to TRBJ2-7; 8 bases map to TRBD1. V shed 0 bases and J 3 bases; nucleotides not matched to a gene: 5. The CDR3 loop spans 15 amino acids. Germline CDR1 SGDLS, CDR2 YYNGEE. This chain's CDR3 is CASSVGPDRDYEQYF. In DNA, the CDR3 is TGTGCCAGCAGCGTAGGTCCGGACAGGGACTACGAGCAGTACTTC.

CDR3 DNA: TGTGCCAGTAGTATTCTCAACAGGGGCAGCGAGCAGTACTTC. It translates to CASSILNRGSEQYF. The chain uses TRBV19 and TRBJ2-7; the match to TRBD1 covers 7 bases. Per germline, CDR1 LNHDA and CDR2 SQIVND (reference sequence). Unmatched junction bases numbered 8, after V lost 3 bases and J lost 6 bases. The CDR3 spans 14 residues.

This sequence joins TRBV4-3 and TRBJ1-4, with 8 bases matching TRBD1. The CDR3 is 16 amino acids. Germline V gives CDR1 LGHNA, CDR2 YSLEER. After removal of 0 bases from V and 7 bases from J, the junction contained 7 bases not matched to a gene. CDR3 DNA: TGCGCCAGCAGCCAAGATTTCGGACAGGGATTTGAAAAACTGTTTTTT. Protein product: CASSQDFGQGFEKLFF.

This clone was found once. V is TRBV7-2 and J is TRBJ2-3, with D uncertain. CDR3 length: 13 amino acids. Germline V gene data show CDR1 as SGHTA and CDR2 as FQGNSA. Deletions cut 1 base from V and 2 bases from J, with 4 bases between. CDR3 in amino acids: CASSLDNTDTQYF. The CDR3 region has the DNA TGTGCCAGCAGCTTAGACAACACAGATACGCAGTATTTT.

This chain joins TRBV5-1 and TRBJ2-1; 7 bases are shared with TRBD2. The V and J ends lost 0 bases and 8 bases, in that order; junction bases with no gene match: 2. In germline, CDR1 is SGHRS, CDR2 YFSETQ. This CDR3 is 13 amino acids long. This CDR3 reads CASSLGGRDEQFF. The CDR3 coding sequence is TGCGCCAGCAGCTTGGGGGGGAGGGATGAGCAGTTCTTC.

This chain joins TRBV28 and TRBJ2-1; 14 nucleotides align to TRBD2. V lost 3 bases, J lost 6 bases, and 10 bases stayed unmatched. CDR3 size: 18 residues. Germline V gene lookup returns CDR1 MDHEN and CDR2 SYDVKM. CDR3 protein: CASSFHPLTSGGANEQFF. The CDR3, as DNA: TGTGCCAGCAGTTTTCACCCCCTGACTAGCGGGGGGGCCAATGAGCAGTTCTTC.

This chain joins TRBV14 and TRBJ2-1; TRBD2 matches at 7 bases. The V segment lost 2 bases and the J segment 4 bases; nucleotides outside the gene matches: 5. CDR1 and CDR2 from the germline V gene are SGHDN and FVKESK. The CDR3 runs 15 residues. The CDR3 DNA reads as TGTGCCAGCAGCCAACTGACAGCGGGATACAATGAGCAGTTCTTC. This sequence encodes CASSQLTAGYNEQFF.

CDR3 nucleotides: TGTGCCAGCCAAGGGAGGGGCCTCTACAATGAGCAGTTCTTC. Its protein is CASQGRGLYNEQFF. The chain uses TRBV28 and TRBJ2-1; 7 bases fit TRBD2. The CDR3 runs 14 residues. Trimming cost V 8 bases and J 3 bases; bases outside gene matches: 7. CDR1 is MDHEN, CDR2 SYDVKM, per germline.

The CDR3 DNA sequence: TGTGCTAGTGGCCCAACAGGGGGGACCTACGAGCAGTACTTC. Translating gives CASGPTGGTYEQYF. The rearrangement joins TRBV12-5 to TRBJ2-7, with TRBD1 identical over 8 bases. The trim removed 6 bases at V and 2 bases at J, leaving 6 bases unmatched. Germline CDR1 reads LGHNT; CDR2 reads FRNRAP. CDR3 size: 14 residues.

This clone was seen more than once but under ten times. The rearrangement uses TRBV7-9 and TRBJ1-4, with a possible D match to TRBD1 (5 bases). The CDR3 contains 13 residues. Between the trimmed V and J ends, which lost 4 bases and 7 bases, there was a span of 10 bases. CDR1 is SEHNR, CDR2 FQNEAQ, per germline (reference sequence). For the CDR3, the DNA is TGTGCCAGCAGCTCGCAGGGAAGTGAAAAACTGTTTTTT. Its translation: CASSSQGSEKLFF.